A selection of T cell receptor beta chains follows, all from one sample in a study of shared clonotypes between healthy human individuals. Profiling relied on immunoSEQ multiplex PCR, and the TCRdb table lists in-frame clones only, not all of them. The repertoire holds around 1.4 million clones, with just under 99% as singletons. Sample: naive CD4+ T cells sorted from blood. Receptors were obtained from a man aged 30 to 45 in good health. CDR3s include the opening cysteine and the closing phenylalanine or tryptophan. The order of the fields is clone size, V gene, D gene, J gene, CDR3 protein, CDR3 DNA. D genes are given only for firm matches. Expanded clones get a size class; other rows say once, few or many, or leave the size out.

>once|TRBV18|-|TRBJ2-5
CASSRAQETQYF
TGTGCCAGCTCACGGGCCCAAGAGACCCAGTACTTC
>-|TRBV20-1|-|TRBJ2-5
CSGRDRVTQYF
TGCAGTGGTCGGGACCGGGTGACCCAGTACTTC
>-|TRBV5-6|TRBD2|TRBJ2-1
CASSLAVAWRGYNEQFF
TGTGCCAGCAGCTTGGCCGTGGCGTGGCGGGGGTACAATGAGCAGTTCTTC
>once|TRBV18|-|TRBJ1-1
CASSQTGNTEAFF
TGTGCCAGCTCACAAACAGGGAACACTGAAGCTTTCTTT
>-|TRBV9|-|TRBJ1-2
CASGDISANYGYTF
TGTGCCAGCGGGGACATCTCCGCAAACTATGGCTACACCTTC
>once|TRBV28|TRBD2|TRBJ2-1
CASNLLSGRGSSYNEQFF
TGTGCCAGCAATCTACTTAGCGGGAGGGGAAGCTCCTACAATGAGCAGTTCTTC
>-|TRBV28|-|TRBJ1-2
CASSLGPGVYLGYTF
TGTGCCAGCAGTTTAGGTCCGGGGGTCTACTTAGGCTACACCTTC
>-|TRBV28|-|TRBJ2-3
CASSGKGTDTQYF
TGTGCCAGCAGTGGAAAGGGCACAGATACGCAGTATTTT
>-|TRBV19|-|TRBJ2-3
CASSRSGSDTQYF
TGTGCCAGTAGTAGATCAGGGTCAGATACGCAGTATTTT
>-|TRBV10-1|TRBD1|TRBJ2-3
CASRFDRGDTQYF
TGCGCCAGCAGGTTTGACAGGGGCGATACGCAGTATTTT
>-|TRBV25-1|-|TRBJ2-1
CASSGLPRGSTSSEQFF
TGTGCCAGCAGTGGCCTTCCCCGTGGGTCCACATCGAGTGAGCAGTTCTTC
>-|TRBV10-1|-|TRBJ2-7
CAKRRGRPYEQYF
TGCGCCAAGAGGCGGGGGCGTCCCTACGAGCAGTACTTC
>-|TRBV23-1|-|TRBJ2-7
CASVILKGNRTYEQYF
TGCGCCAGCGTTATCCTCAAGGGGAATAGGACCTACGAGCAGTACTTC
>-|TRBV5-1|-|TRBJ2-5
CASSGAETQYF
TGCGCCAGCAGTGGGGCGGAGACCCAGTACTTC
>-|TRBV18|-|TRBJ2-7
CASSPGYEQYF
TGTGCCAGCTCACCCGGTTACGAGCAGTACTTC
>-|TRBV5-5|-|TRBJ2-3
CASSLLASSTDTQYF
TGTGCCAGCAGCTTGTTGGCTTCTAGCACAGATACGCAGTATTTT
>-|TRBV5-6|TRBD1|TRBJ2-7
CASSRDRGISEQYF
TGTGCCAGCAGCAGGGACAGGGGAATTAGTGAGCAGTACTTC
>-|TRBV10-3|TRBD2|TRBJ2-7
CAISDLRGAFSYEQYF
TGTGCCATCAGTGATTTGCGGGGGGCTTTCTCCTACGAGCAGTACTTC
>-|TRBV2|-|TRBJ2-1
CASSENEQFF
TGTGCCAGCAGTGAAAATGAGCAGTTCTTC
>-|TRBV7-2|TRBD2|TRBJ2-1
CASSSTSGRFFNEQFF
TGTGCCAGCAGCTCAACTAGCGGGAGGTTTTTCAATGAGCAGTTCTTC
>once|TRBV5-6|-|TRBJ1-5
CASSLWRGYQPQHF
TGTGCCAGCAGCTTGTGGAGGGGCTATCAGCCCCAGCATTTT
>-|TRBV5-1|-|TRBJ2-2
CASSLDHRRLFF
TGCGCCAGCAGCTTGGATCATAGAAGGCTGTTTTTT
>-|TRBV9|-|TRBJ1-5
CASPRGKQPQHF
TGTGCCAGCCCTCGGGGGAAACAGCCCCAGCATTTT
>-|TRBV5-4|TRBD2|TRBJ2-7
CASSPQGGANYEQYF
TGTGCCAGCAGCCCCCAGGGAGGGGCTAACTACGAGCAGTACTTC
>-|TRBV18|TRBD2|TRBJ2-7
CASSLKTSPRSYEQYF
TGTGCCAGCTCGCTAAAGACTAGCCCCCGATCCTACGAGCAGTACTTC
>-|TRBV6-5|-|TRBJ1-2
CASSYSPWNYGYTF
TGTGCCAGCAGTTACTCTCCCTGGAACTATGGCTACACCTTC
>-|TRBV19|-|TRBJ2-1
CASSPRAINEQFF
TGTGCCAGTAGTCCTAGGGCTATAAATGAGCAGTTCTTC
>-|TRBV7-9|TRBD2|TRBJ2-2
CASSPGLAGGTNTGELFF
TGTGCCAGCAGCCCCGGACTAGCGGGAGGCACGAACACCGGGGAGCTGTTTTTT
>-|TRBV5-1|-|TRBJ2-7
CASSPQLTPVLYEQYF
TGCGCCAGCAGCCCGCAACTGACTCCCGTCCTCTACGAGCAGTACTTC
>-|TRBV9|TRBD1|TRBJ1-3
CASSPTGDATIYF
TGTGCCAGCAGCCCGACAGGGGATGCCACCATATATTTT
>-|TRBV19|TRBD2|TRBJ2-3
CASSINPGGPGTDTQYF
TGTGCCAGTAGTATAAATCCGGGGGGGCCGGGCACAGATACGCAGTATTTT
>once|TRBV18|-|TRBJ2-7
CASSYRTESYEQYF
TGTGCCAGCTCATACAGGACTGAATCCTACGAGCAGTACTTC
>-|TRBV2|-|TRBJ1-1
CASSYQMNTEAFF
TGTGCCAGCAGTTATCAGATGAACACTGAAGCTTTCTTT
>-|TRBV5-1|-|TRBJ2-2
CASSLVSSRMAGELFF
TGCGCCAGCAGCTTGGTTTCTAGCCGAATGGCCGGGGAGCTGTTTTTT
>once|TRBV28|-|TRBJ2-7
CASSLMVGEQYF
TGTGCCAGCAGTTTAATGGTGGGCGAGCAGTACTTC
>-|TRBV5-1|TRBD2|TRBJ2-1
CASRQTSGRPEFRQNNEQFF
TGCGCCAGCAGACAAACTAGCGGGAGGCCCGAATTTCGACAAAACAATGAGCAGTTCTTC
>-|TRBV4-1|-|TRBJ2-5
CASSANRVWYQETQYF
TGCGCCAGCAGCGCAAACAGGGTTTGGTACCAAGAGACCCAGTACTTC
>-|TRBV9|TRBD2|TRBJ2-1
CASSTSGNSYNEQFF
TGTGCCAGCAGCACTAGCGGGAACTCCTACAATGAGCAGTTCTTC
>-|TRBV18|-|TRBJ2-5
CASSPGAKETQYF
TGTGCCAGCTCACCCGGGGCCAAAGAGACCCAGTACTTC
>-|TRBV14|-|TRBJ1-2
CASSQDTRGYTF
TGTGCCAGCAGCCAAGACACCCGGGGCTACACCTTC
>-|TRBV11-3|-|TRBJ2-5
CASSTGSSETQYF
TGTGCCAGCAGCACCGGGTCCTCGGAGACCCAGTACTTC
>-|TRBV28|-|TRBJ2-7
CASSLDSAYEQYF
TGTGCCAGCAGTTTGGATTCGGCCTACGAGCAGTACTTC
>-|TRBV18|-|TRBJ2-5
CASSPLAWETQYF
TGTGCCAGCTCACCACTCGCGTGGGAGACCCAGTACTTC
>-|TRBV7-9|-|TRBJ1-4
CASSAGGTIEKLFF
TGTGCCAGCAGCGCCGGCGGGACAATCGAAAAACTGTTTTTT
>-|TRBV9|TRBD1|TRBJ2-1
CASSANLKGALGSEQFF
TGTGCCAGCAGCGCGAATTTAAAGGGGGCCCTAGGGAGTGAGCAGTTCTTC